Shown below are 3 T cell receptor beta chains from a single sample sequenced in a study of CD8+ T cells in alopecia areata. The sequencing template was cDNA reverse transcribed from extracted RNA. TCRdb's table, derived via immunoSEQ multiplex PCR, lists solely in-frame clones and lacks some. The data hold fewer than 200,000 clones, with 50% to 65% observed a single time. The sample's treatment: oral pan-JAK inhibitor, 5-10 mg twice daily. The material was CD4+ T cells sorted from blood, obtained at week 24, from a patient treated with tofacitinib. The receptors were gathered from a human donor with alopecia areata.

The V call is TRBV5-1, the J call TRBJ2-7; 8 positions match TRBD1. The CDR3 runs 14 residues. V was pared by 7 bases and J by 5 bases, with 11 bases of the junction left unmatched. Germline V gene lookup returns CDR1 SGHRS and CDR2 YFSETQ. CDR3 in amino acids: CASAEGQGADEQYF. As DNA, the CDR3 is TGCGCCAGCGCTGAGGGCCAGGGGGCCGACGAGCAGTACTTC.

The rearrangement uses TRBV5-6 and TRBJ1-6; possibly TRBD1 for D (5 bases). Trimming cost V 4 bases and J 10 bases, with 21 bases left between them. The CDR3 extends over 16 amino acids. Per the germline V gene, CDR1 is SGHDT and CDR2 is YYEEEE. This CDR3 reads CASSAYGTSFGSPLHF. CDR3 nucleotide sequence: TGTGCCAGCAGCGCCTACGGGACCTCGTTCGGGTCACCCCTCCACTTT.

The chain couples TRBV25-1 to TRBJ1-2; D not certain. Per the germline V gene, CDR1 is MGHDK and CDR2 is SYGVNS. The CDR3 extends over 13 amino acids. V gave up 3 bases and J gave up 5 bases, with 10 bases separating them. CDR3 region: CASSDRLLYGYTF. For the CDR3, the DNA is TGTGCCAGCAGTGATAGGCTACTTTATGGCTACACCTTC.